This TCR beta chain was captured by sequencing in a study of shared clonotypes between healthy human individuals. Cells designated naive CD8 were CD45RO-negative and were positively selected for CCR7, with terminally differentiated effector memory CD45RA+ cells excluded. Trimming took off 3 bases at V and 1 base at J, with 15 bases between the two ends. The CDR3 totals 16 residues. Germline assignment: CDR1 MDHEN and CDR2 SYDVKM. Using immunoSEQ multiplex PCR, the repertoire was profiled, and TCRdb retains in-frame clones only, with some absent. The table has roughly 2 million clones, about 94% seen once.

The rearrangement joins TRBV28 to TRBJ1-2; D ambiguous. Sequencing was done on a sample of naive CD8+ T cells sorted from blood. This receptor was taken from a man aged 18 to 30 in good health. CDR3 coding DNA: TGTGCCAGCAGTTTTGCGGACGATCGGGTTAACTATGGCTACACCTTC. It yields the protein CASSFADDRVNYGYTF.